This section outlines one T cell receptor (beta chain) sequence together with its context. Its antigen is unknown. This record belongs to a study of vaccination effects on CD4 cells after COVID-19. Notes on the study in general: Marked clonal contraction was seen late after vaccination (in both infection- and vaccine-induced clones). The vaccine-induced clones of healthy vaccinees included only 1 of 255 that cross-reacted with common cold coronaviruses.

Using viral peptide pools, the ViraFEST assay grew out antigen-specific CD4+ T cells prior to sequencing. Cultured cells yielded isolated CD4+ T cells after about ten days. Nucleocapsid antibodies were negative in the vaccine recipients, who had never had SARS-CoV-2 infection. The culture medium for 1.5 million to 2.5 million PBMC per well included 8.5 to 10 IU/ml IL-2 and about 9.1 ug/ml peptides. Each culture had half its medium swapped for IL-2 medium on days 3 and 7. Sequencing used immunoSEQ multiplex PCR; TCRdb keeps in-frame clones, though not all of them. The top ten hold 2.5% to 3% of the sample, which has 40,000 to 45,000 clones, around three quarters seen once. The V and J ends lost 0 bases and 0 bases, in that order; junction bases with no gene match: 4. CDR3 length: 16 amino acids. Germline assignment: CDR1 SGHKS and CDR2 YYEKEE (reference sequence).

Sample: CD4+ T cells from PBMCs cultured with HCoV-NL63 spike peptides, taken before COVID-19 vaccination. This TCR derives from a human donor who received a COVID-19 vaccine. The J gene is TRBJ2-3, the V gene TRBV5-5; 7 bases align to TRBD2. The CDR3 DNA follows: TGTGCCAGCAGCTTGGTCGGGACTACTAGCACAGATACGCAGTATTTT. Translated, it gives CASSLVGTTSTDTQYF.